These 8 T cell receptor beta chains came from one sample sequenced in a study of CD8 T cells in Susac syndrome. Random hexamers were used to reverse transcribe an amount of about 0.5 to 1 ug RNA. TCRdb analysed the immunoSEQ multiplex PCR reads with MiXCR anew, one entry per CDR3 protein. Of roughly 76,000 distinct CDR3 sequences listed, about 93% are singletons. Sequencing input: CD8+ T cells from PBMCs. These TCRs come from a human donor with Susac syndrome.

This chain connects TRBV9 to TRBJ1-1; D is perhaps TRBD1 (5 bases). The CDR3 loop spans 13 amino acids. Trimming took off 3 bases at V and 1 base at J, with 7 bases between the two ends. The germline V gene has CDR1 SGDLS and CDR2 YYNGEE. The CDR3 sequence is CASSAGQNTEAFF. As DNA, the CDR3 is TGTGCCAGCAGCGCCGGACAGAACACTGAAGCTTTCTTT. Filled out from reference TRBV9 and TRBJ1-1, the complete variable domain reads DSGVTQTPKHLITATGQRVTLRCSPRSGDLSVYWYQQSLDQGLQFLIQYYNGEERAKGNILERFSAQQFPDLHSELNLSSLELGDSALYFCASSAGQNTEAFFGQGTRLTVV.

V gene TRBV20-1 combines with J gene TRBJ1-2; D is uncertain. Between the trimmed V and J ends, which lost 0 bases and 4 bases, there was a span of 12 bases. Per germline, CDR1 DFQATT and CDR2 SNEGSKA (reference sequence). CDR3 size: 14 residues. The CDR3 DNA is TGCAGTGCTAGAGATGCCAGTTTATTCTATGGCTACACCTTC. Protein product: CSARDASLFYGYTF.

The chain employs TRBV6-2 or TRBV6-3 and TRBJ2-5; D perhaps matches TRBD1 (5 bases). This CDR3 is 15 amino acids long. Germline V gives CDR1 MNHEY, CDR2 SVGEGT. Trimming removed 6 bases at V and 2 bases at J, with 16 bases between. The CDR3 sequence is CASSKDRQNQETQYF. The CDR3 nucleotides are TGTGCCAGCAGCAAAGATCGACAGAATCAAGAGACCCAGTACTTC.

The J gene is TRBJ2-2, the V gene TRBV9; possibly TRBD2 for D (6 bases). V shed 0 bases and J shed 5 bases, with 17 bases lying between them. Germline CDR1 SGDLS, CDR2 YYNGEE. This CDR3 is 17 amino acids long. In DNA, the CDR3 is TGTGCCAGCAGCGTAGATTATGCGGGGTATTCAACCGGGGAGCTGTTTTTT. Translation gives CASSVDYAGYSTGELFF.

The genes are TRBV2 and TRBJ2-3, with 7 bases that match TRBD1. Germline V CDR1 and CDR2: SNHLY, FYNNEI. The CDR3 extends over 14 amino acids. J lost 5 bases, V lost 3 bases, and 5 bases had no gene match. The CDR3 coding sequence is TGTGCCAGCAGTGAGGCGCAGGGGGTAGATACGCAGTATTTT. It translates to CASSEAQGVDTQYF.

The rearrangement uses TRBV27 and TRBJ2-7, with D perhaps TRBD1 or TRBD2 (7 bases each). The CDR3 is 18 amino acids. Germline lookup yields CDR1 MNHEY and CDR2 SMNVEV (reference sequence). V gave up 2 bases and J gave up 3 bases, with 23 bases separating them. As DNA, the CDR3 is TGTGCCAGCAGTTTAGGGGGAGGGGCTGGGACAGTAGACTACGAGCAGTACTTC. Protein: CASSLGGGAGTVDYEQYF.

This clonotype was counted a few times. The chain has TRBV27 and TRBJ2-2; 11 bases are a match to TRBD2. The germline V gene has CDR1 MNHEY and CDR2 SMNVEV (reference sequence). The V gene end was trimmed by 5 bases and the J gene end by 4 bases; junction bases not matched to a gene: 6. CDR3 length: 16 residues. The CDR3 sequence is CASSLLAGGLTGELFF. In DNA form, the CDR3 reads TGTGCCAGCAGTCTCCTAGCGGGGGGCCTCACCGGGGAGCTGTTTTTT.

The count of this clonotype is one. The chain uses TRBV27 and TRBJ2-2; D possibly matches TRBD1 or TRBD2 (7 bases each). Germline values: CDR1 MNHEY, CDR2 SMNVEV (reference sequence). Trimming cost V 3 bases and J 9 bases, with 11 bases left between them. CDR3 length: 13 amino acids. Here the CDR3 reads CASSFRGGRELFF. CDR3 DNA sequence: TGTGCCAGCAGTTTCAGGGGGGGCCGGGAGCTGTTTTTT.